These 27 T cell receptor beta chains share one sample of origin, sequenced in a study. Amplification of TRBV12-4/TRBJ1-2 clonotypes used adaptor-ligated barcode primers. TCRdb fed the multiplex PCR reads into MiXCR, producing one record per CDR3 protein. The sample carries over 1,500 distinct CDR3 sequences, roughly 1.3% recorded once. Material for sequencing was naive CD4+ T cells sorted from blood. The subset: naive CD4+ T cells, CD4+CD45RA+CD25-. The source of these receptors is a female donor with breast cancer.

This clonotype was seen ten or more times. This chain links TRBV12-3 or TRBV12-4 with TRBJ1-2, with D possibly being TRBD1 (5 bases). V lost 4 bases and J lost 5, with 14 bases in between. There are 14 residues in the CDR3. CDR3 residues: CASSWDRVGYGYTF. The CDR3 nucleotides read TGTGCCAGCAGTTGGGACCGAGTAGGGTATGGCTACACCTTC.

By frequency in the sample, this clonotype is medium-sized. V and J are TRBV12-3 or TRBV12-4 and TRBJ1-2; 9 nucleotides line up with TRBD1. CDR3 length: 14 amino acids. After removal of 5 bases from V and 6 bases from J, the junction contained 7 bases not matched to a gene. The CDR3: CASSPPGQGHGYTF. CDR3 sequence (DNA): TGTGCCAGCAGTCCTCCGGGACAGGGACATGGCTACACCTTC.

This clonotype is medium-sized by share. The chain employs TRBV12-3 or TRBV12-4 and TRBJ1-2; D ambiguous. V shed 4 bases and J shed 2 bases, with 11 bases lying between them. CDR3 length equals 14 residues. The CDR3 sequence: CASSWSRSNYGYTF. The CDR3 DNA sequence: TGTGCCAGCAGTTGGTCTAGGTCCAACTATGGCTACACCTTC.

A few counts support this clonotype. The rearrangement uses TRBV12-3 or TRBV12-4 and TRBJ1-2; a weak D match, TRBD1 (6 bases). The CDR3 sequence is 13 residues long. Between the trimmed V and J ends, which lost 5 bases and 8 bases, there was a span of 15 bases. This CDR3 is CASSPVDSGGYTF. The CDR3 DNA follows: TGTGCCAGCAGTCCAGTGGACAGTGGAGGCTACACCTTC.

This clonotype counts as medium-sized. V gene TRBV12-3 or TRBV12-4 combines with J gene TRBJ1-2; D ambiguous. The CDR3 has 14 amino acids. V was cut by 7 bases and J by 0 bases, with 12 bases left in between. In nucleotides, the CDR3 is TGTGCCAGCACCGCTCAAGCCACTAACTATGGCTACACCTTC. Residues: CASTAQATNYGYTF.

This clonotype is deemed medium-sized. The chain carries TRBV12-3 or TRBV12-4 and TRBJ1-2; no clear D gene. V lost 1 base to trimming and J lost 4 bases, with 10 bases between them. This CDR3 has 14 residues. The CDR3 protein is CASSLGRVGYGYTF. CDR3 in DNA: TGTGCCAGCAGTTTAGGTCGGGTCGGCTATGGCTACACCTTC.

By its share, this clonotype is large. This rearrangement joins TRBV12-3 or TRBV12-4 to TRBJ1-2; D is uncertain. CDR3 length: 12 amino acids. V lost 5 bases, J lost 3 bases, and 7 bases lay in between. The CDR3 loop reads CASSGPYYGYTF. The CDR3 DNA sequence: TGTGCCAGCAGTGGACCGTACTATGGCTACACCTTC.

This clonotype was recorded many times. The CDR3 is CASRMNRGVFTGYTF. The CDR3 DNA sequence: TGTGCCAGCAGGATGAACAGGGGCGTCTTTACCGGCTACACCTTC. The V call is TRBV12-3 or TRBV12-4, the J call TRBJ1-2; TRBD1 aligns across 7 bases. V shed 6 bases, J shed 8 bases, and the junction held 15 bases outside the gene matches. The CDR3 sequence is 15 residues long.

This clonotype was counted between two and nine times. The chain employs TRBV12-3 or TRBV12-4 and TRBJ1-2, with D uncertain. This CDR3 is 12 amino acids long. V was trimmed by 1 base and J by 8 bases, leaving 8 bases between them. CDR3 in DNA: TGTGCCAGCAGTTTAGGTCGGAGCGGCTACACCTTC. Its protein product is CASSLGRSGYTF.

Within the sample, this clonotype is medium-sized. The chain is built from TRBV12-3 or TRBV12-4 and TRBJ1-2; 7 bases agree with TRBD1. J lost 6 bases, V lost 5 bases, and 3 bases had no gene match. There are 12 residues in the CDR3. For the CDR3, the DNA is TGTGCCAGCAGTAAGGGACAGAATGGCTACACCTTC. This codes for CASSKGQNGYTF.

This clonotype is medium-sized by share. In DNA form, the CDR3 reads TGTGCCAGCAGCGCCAAGAACAGAAGTGGCTACACCTTC. Translating gives CASSAKNRSGYTF. The V and J genes are TRBV12-3 or TRBV12-4 and TRBJ1-2; no clear D gene. The CDR3 is 13 residues long. Trimming took 6 bases from V and 7 from J, leaving 15 bases between them.

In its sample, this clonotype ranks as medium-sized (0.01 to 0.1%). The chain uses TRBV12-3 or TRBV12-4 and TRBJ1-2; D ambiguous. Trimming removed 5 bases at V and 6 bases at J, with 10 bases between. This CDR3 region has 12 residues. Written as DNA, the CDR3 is TGTGCCAGCAGTAAACGGAGCGATGGCTACACCTTC. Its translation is CASSKRSDGYTF.

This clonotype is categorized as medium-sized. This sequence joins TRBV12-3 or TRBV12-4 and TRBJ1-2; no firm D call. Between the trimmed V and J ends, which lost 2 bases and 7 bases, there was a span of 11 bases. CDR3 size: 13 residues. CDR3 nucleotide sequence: TGTGCCAGCAGTTTACTTCTCCGTGGTGGCTACACCTTC. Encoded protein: CASSLLLRGGYTF.

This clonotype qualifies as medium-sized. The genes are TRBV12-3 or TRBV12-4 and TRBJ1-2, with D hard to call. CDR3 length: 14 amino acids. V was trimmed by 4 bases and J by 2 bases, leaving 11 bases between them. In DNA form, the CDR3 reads TGTGCCAGCAGTTACGCCGGAGCGAACTATGGCTACACCTTC. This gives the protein CASSYAGANYGYTF.

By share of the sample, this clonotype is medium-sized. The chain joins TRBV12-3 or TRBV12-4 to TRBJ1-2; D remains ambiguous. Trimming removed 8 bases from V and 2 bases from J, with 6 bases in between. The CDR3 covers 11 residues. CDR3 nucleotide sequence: TGTGCCAGCCAACAGAACTATGGCTACACCTTC. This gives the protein CASQQNYGYTF.

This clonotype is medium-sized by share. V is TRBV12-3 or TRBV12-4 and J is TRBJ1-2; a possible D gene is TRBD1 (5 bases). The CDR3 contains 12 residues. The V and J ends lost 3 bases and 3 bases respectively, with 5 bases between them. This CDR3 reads CASSFRDYGYTF. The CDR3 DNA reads TGTGCCAGCAGTTTCAGGGACTATGGCTACACCTTC.

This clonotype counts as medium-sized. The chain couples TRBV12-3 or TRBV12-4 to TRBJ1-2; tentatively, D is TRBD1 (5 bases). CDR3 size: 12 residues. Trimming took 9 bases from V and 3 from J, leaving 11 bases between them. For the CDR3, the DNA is TGTGCCAGTGGTAGGGGTGACTATGGCTACACCTTC. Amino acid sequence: CASGRGDYGYTF.

The CDR3, as DNA: TGTGCCAGCAGTCTAAACATCTATGGCTACACCTTC. Protein: CASSLNIYGYTF. The rearrangement links TRBV12-3 or TRBV12-4 to TRBJ1-2; D not resolved. V was cut by 5 bases and J by 4 bases, with 8 bases left in between. This CDR3 is built from 12 residues.

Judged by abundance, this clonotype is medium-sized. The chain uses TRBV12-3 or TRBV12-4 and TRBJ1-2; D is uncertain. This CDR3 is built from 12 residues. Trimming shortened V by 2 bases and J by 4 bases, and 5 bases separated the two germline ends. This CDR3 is CASSLRSYGYTF. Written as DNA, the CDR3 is TGTGCCAGCAGTTTACGGAGCTATGGCTACACCTTC.

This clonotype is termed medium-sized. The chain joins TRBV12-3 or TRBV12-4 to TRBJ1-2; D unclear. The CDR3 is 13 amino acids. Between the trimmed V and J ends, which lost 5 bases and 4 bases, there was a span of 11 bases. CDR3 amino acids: CASSNTALYGYTF. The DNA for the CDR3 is TGTGCCAGCAGTAATACTGCCCTCTATGGCTACACCTTC.

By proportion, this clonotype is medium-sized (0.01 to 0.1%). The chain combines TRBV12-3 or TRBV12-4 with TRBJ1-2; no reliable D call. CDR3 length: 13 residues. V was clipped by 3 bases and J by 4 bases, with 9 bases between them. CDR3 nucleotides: TGTGCCAGCAGTTTGGAAACCTCCTATGGCTACACCTTC. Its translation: CASSLETSYGYTF.

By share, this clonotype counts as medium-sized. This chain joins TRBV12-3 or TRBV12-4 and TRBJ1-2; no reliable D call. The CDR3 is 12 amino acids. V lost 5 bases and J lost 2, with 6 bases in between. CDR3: CASSRLNYGYTF. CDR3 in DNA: TGTGCCAGCAGTCGACTAAACTATGGCTACACCTTC.

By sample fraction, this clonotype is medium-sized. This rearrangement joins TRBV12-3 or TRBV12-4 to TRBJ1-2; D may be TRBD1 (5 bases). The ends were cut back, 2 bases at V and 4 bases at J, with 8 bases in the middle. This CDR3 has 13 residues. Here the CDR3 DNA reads TGTGCCAGCAGTTTACAGGGATCCTATGGCTACACCTTC. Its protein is CASSLQGSYGYTF.

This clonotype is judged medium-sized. The CDR3 DNA reads as TGTGCCAGCAGTATCACCGGGACACAAAGCGGTGGCTACACCTTC. Encoded protein: CASSITGTQSGGYTF. The chain carries TRBV12-3 or TRBV12-4 and TRBJ1-2; D is possibly TRBD1 (6 bases). Trimming cost V 5 bases and J 7 bases, with 20 bases left between them. This CDR3 spans 15 amino acids.

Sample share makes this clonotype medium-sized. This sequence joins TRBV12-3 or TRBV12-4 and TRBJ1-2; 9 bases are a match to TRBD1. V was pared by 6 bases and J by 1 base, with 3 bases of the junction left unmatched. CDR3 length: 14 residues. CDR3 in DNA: TGTGCCAGCAGCCCGGGACAGGGTAACTATGGCTACACCTTC. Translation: CASSPGQGNYGYTF.

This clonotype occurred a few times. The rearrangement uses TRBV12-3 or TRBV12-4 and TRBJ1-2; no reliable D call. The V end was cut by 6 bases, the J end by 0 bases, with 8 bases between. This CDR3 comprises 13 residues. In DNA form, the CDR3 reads TGTGCCAGCAGGGCGATAACTAACTATGGCTACACCTTC. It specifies CASRAITNYGYTF.

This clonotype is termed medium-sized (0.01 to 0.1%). The CDR3 bases are TGTGCCAGCAGTTATGATCGCAGGGCCGGCTACACCTTC. This encodes CASSYDRRAGYTF. V and J are TRBV12-3 or TRBV12-4 and TRBJ1-2; D is perhaps TRBD1 (5 bases). The CDR3 is made up of 13 amino acids. Trimming cost V 4 bases and J 8 bases, with 14 bases left between them.